The rows below give T cell receptor beta chains drawn from one sample of a study of early T cells in non-severe SARS-CoV-2 infection. One entry per CDR3 protein results from TCRdb running MiXCR on the 5' RACE reads. There are more than 65,000 distinct CDR3 sequences in the sample; approximately 12% occur only once, and around 1.3% lies in the top ten. The specimen sequenced was whole blood. The receptor source for this set is an adult who was a healthcare worker with PCR-confirmed SARS-CoV-2 infection or an uninfected control (not recorded which). Both conserved end residues are part of each CDR3. Each record gives: CDR3 DNA, CDR3 protein, V gene, D gene, clone size, J gene. D genes are given only for firm matches. Size is stated for part of the rows, as once, few or many counts, or as a class when the clone is expanded.

TGCAGTGCTAGACTAGCGGCCTACGAGCAGTACTTC CSARLAAYEQYF TRBV20-1 TRBD2 many TRBJ2-7
TGTGCCAGCTCACTAACGCTTAGCGGCACAGATACGCAGTATTTT CASSLTLSGTDTQYF TRBV18 - many TRBJ2-3
TGTGCCAGCAGTTTATCCGTCCCCCGGGGACTCCGTCTGAACTACGAGCAGTACTTC CASSLSVPRGLRLNYEQYF TRBV27 - many TRBJ2-7
TGTGCCAGCAGGCTAGCGACGAACACCGGGGAGCTGTTTTTT CASRLATNTGELFF TRBV11-2 - many TRBJ2-2
TGCAGCGCCGAGGGACAGGCGTACAATGAGCAGTTCTTC CSAEGQAYNEQFF TRBV29-1 TRBD1 few TRBJ2-1
TGTGCCTGGAGTGTAACAGGCCCCTCTGGGGCCAACATCCTGACTTTC CAWSVTGPSGANILTF TRBV30 - - TRBJ2-6
TGTGCCAGCAGCCTAGGGACCAACACTGAAGCTTTCTTT CASSLGTNTEAFF TRBV11-2 - many TRBJ1-1
TGCAGTGCTAGCGCGGGAGGGTTCATTCAGTACTTC CSASAGGFIQYF TRBV20-1 TRBD2 - TRBJ2-4
TGTGCCAGCTCACCCCAGCCGTACAGGGGAAATAGCACAGATACGCAGTATTTT CASSPQPYRGNSTDTQYF TRBV18 TRBD1 - TRBJ2-3
TGTGCCAGCAGCTTAGTTCCGCAGGGGGCAGGGGAGCAGTACTTC CASSLVPQGAGEQYF TRBV7-2 TRBD1 many TRBJ2-7
TGTGCCAGCAGTTTAGCAGCGACCCAAGAGACCCAGTACTTC CASSLAATQETQYF TRBV12-3/TRBV12-4 - many TRBJ2-5
TGTGCCAGCAGCTTAGAAGGAATGAACACTGAAGCTTTCTTT CASSLEGMNTEAFF TRBV11-2 - many TRBJ1-1
TGTGCCAGCAGCCTCCCGGGGGGAGGGGGAGATACGCAGTATTTT CASSLPGGGGDTQYF TRBV12-3/TRBV12-4 - many TRBJ2-3
TGTGCCTGGAGTGTCCAGGTAACCTCCTACAATGAGCAGTTCTTC CAWSVQVTSYNEQFF TRBV30 - few TRBJ2-1
TGTGCCAGCAGTTTAAGTGGGGTCACCTACACCGGGGAGCTGTTTTTT CASSLSGVTYTGELFF TRBV27 - many TRBJ2-2
TGTGCCAGCAACCGTGACAGGGGGAGCTACAATGAGCAGTTCTTC CASNRDRGSYNEQFF TRBV9 TRBD1 - TRBJ2-1
TGTGCCAGCAGTTTAAATAGTGAGCAGTTCTTC CASSLNSEQFF TRBV28 - many TRBJ2-1
TGTGCCATCAGTGACCCCCACGCAACTAATGAAAAACTGTTTTTT CAISDPHATNEKLFF TRBV10-3 - few TRBJ1-4